The T cell receptor beta chain described here comes from a study of blood T cell repertoires in COVID-19. On the study more broadly: Samples taken during acute and convalescent COVID-19 were collected in the United States, Italy and Spain. Sources were T cells, B-cell-depleted T cells, or PBMCs; the material itself was cDNA or gDNA.

Original handling: Amplification from reference gene primers served as the basis for estimated nucleated cell counts. Method: immunoSEQ multiplex PCR; TCRdb's copy keeps in-frame clones and lacks some. V and J calls and clone size are as listed in that table; D and trimming were resolved from the DNA. The repertoire holds around 200,000 clones, with around 87% as singletons. This receptor was taken from a middle-aged man with active or convalescent COVID-19. Sequencing was done on a sample of peripheral blood.

The CDR3 here is CATSDPRGSSTDTQYF. CDR3 in DNA: TGTGCCACCAGTGATCCCAGGGGGTCTAGCACAGATACGCAGTATTTT. This chain uses TRBV24-1 with TRBJ2-3; 7 nucleotides agree with TRBD1. CDR1 is KGHDR, CDR2 SFDVKD, per germline. The CDR3 extends over 16 amino acids. The junction had 5 bases not matched to a gene; V was cut back by 3 bases and J by 0 bases.